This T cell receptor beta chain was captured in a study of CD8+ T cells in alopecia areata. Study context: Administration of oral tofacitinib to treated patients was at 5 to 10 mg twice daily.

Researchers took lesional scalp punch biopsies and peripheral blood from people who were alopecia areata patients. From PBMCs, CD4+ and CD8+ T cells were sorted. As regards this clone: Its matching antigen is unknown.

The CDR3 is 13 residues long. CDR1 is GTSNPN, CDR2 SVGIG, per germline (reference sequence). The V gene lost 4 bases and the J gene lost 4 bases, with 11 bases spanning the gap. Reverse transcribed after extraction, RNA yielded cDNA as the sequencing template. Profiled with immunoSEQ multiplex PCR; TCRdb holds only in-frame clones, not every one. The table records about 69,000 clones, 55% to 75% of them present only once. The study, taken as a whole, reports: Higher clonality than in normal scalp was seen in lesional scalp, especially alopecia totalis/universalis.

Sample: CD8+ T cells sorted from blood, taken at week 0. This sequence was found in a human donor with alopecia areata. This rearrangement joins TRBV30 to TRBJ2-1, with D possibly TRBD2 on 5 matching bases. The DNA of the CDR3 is TGTGCCTGGATGGGCGGGTCGTACAATGAGCAGTTCTTC. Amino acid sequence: CAWMGGSYNEQFF. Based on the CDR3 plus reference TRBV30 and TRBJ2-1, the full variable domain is SQTIHQWPATLVQPVGSPLSLECTVEGTSNPNLYWYRQAAGRGLQLLFYSVGIGQISSEVPQNLSASRPQDRQFILSSKKLLLSDSGFYLCAWMGGSYNEQFFGPGTRLTVL.